This TCR beta chain was profiled in a study of technical replicates of blood from a handful of donors. CDR1 and CDR2 from the germline V gene are SGHAT and FQNNGV. Trimming left V 1 base short and J 3 bases short, with 12 bases between. The CDR3 totals 15 residues. Measured with immunoSEQ multiplex PCR; TCRdb has only the in-frame clones, and not every one. The table lists approximately 87,000 clones, about 95% of them singletons. Sequenced input: T cells isolated from PBMCs. This sequence joins TRBV11-2 and TRBJ1-1, with D perhaps matching TRBD1 (6 bases). This receptor was identified in a human donor in good health. CDR3 loop: CASSLGSGVHTEAFF. CDR3 nucleotide sequence: TGTGCCAGCAGCTTAGGATCAGGGGTTCACACTGAAGCTTTCTTT.